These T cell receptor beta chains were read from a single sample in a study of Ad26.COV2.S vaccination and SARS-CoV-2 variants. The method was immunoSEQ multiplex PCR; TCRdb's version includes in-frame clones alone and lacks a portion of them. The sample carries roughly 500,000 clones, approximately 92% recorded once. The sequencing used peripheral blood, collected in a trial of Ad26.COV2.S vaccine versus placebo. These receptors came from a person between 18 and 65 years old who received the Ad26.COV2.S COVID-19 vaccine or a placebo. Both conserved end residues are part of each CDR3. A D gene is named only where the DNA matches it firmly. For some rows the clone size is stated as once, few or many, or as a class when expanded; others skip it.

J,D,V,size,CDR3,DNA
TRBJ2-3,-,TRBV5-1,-,CASSLDSRVGGTYTDTQYF,TGCGCCAGCAGCTTGGACAGCCGAGTCGGCGGGACCTACACAGATACGCAGTATTTT
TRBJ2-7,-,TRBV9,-,CASSVEDYYEQYF,TGTGCCAGCAGCGTAGAAGATTACTACGAGCAGTACTTC
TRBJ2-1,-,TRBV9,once,CASSVKGSSYNEQFF,TGTGCCAGCAGCGTAAAGGGGAGCTCCTACAATGAGCAGTTCTTC
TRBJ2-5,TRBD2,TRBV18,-,CASSPPEGLAGGHQETQYF,TGTGCCAGCTCACCTCCCGAGGGACTAGCGGGAGGGCACCAAGAGACCCAGTACTTC
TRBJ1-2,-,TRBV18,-,CASSPGQGGYGYTF,TGTGCCAGCTCACCAGGGCAGGGAGGTTATGGCTACACCTTC
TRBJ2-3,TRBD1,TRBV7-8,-,CASSRTGTRLTDTQYF,TGTGCCAGCAGCCGGACAGGGACCCGCCTCACAGATACGCAGTATTTT
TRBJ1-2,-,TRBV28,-,CASSLNWDGYTF,TGTGCCAGCAGTTTAAATTGGGATGGCTACACCTTC
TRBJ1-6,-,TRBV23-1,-,CASSHPESAMNSPLHF,TGCGCCAGCAGTCATCCGGAGTCGGCGATGAATTCACCCCTCCACTTT
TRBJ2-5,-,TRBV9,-,CASSALGGTSRETQYF,TGTGCCAGCAGCGCACTCGGGGGGACATCAAGGGAGACCCAGTACTTC
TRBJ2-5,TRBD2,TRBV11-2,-,CASSPRGSGGIGETQYF,TGTGCCAGCAGCCCTCGGGGTAGCGGGGGGATAGGGGAGACCCAGTACTTC
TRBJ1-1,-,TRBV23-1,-,CASSHDGVADTEAFF,TGCGCCAGCAGTCATGACGGGGTCGCGGACACTGAAGCTTTCTTT
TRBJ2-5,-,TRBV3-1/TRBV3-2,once,CASSRRGQETQYF,TGTGCCAGCAGCCGACGGGGTCAAGAGACCCAGTACTTC
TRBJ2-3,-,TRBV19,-,CASSMISSPLGGTQYF,TGTGCCAGTAGTATGATTTCGAGTCCCCTAGGAGGTACGCAGTATTTT
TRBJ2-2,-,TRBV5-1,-,CASSLRPNTGELFF,TGCGCCAGCAGCTTGCGACCTAACACCGGGGAGCTGTTTTTT
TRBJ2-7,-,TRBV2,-,CASTPSAGVNYEQYF,TGTGCCAGCACCCCGTCGGCAGGAGTTAACTACGAGCAGTACTTC
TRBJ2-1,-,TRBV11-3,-,CASSLMPYVGNEQFF,TGTGCCAGCAGCTTGATGCCCTACGTCGGCAATGAGCAGTTCTTC
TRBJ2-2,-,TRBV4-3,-,CASSQEPALTTGELFF,TGCGCCAGCAGCCAAGAACCGGCCCTGACCACCGGGGAGCTGTTTTTT
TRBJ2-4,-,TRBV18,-,CASSRPGENIQYF,TGTGCCAGCTCACGACCGGGAGAAAACATTCAGTACTTC
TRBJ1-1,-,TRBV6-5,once,CASSKYQGNTEAFF,TGTGCCAGCAGTAAGTACCAGGGGAACACTGAAGCTTTCTTT
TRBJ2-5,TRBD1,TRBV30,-,CAWSTGGQETQYF,TGTGCCTGGTCGACAGGGGGTCAAGAGACCCAGTACTTC
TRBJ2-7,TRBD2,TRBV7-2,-,CASSPSPAGGSYF,TGTGCCAGCAGCCCCTCTCCCGCGGGGGGTTCGTACTTC
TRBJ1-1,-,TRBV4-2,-,CASSLRDYRQAEAFF,TGTGCCAGCAGCCTGAGAGATTACAGGCAGGCTGAAGCTTTCTTT
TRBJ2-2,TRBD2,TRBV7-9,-,CASSGRIGLERERAGELFF,TGTGCCAGCAGCGGAAGAATTGGACTGGAGCGGGAGCGTGCCGGGGAGCTGTTTTTT
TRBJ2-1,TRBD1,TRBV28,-,CASSPTGGSYNEQFF,TGTGCCAGCAGTCCTACAGGGGGCTCCTACAATGAGCAGTTCTTC
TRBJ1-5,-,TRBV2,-,CASEGIYSNQPQHF,TGTGCCAGCGAGGGGATTTATAGCAATCAGCCCCAGCATTTT
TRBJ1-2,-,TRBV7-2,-,CASSLYHGYTF,TGTGCCAGCAGCTTATACCATGGCTACACCTTC
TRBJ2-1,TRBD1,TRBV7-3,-,CASSPSGDRYYNEQFF,TGTGCCAGCAGCCCCTCCGGGGACAGGTATTACAATGAGCAGTTCTTC
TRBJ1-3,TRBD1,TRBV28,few,CASRYDRGHTIYF,TGTGCCAGCAGGTACGACAGGGGTCACACCATATATTTT
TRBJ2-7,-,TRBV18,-,CASSPPGRHSYEQYF,TGTGCCAGCTCACCACCGGGACGCCATTCCTACGAGCAGTACTTC
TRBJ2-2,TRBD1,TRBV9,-,CASSAMGQGWNTGELFF,TGTGCCAGCAGCGCTATGGGACAGGGGTGGAACACCGGGGAGCTGTTTTTT
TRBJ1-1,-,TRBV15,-,CATSRPGQLVDTEAFF,TGTGCCACCAGCAGACCCGGACAGTTAGTGGACACTGAAGCTTTCTTT
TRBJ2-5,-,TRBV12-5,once,CASGISGGETQYF,TGTGCTAGTGGCATTAGCGGTGGGGAGACCCAGTACTTC
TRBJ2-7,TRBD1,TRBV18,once,CASSPGTGLRYEQYF,TGTGCCAGCTCACCGGGGACAGGTCTTCGATACGAGCAGTACTTC
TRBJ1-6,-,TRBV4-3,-,CASSQDLAGVFDSPLHF,TGCGCCAGCAGCCAAGATCTGGCAGGCGTCTTCGATTCACCCCTCCACTTT
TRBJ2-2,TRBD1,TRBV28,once,CASRPGGTGELFF,TGTGCCAGCAGGCCAGGGGGCACCGGGGAGCTGTTTTTT
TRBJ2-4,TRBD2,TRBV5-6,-,CASSYLGRAAKNIQYF,TGTGCCAGCAGCTACCTAGGGAGGGCTGCCAAAAACATTCAGTACTTC
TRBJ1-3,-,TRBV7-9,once,CASSFLSGNTIYF,TGTGCCAGCAGCTTCTTATCTGGAAACACCATATATTTT
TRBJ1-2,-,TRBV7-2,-,CASSPMTEYGYTF,TGTGCCAGCAGCCCAATGACAGAATATGGCTACACCTTC
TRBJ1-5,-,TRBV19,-,CASSILPRREEQPQHF,TGTGCCAGTAGTATCCTTCCCAGGAGGGAAGAACAGCCCCAGCATTTT
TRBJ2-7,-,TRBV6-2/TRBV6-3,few,CASSDTYEQYF,TGTGCCAGCAGTGACACCTACGAGCAGTACTTC
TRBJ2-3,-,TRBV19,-,CASSIEASVTQYF,TGTGCCAGTAGTATAGAGGCTAGCGTAACGCAGTATTTT
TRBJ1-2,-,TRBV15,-,CATSRDRFESNYGYTF,TGTGCCACCAGCAGAGATCGGTTTGAGTCTAACTATGGCTACACCTTC
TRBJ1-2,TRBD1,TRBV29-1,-,CSLNLLPGQGDPNYGYTF,TGCAGCCTAAACCTATTACCGGGACAGGGGGACCCTAACTATGGCTACACCTTC
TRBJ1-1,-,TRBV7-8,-,CASSLDLNTEAFF,TGTGCCAGCAGCCTTGACTTGAACACTGAAGCTTTCTTT
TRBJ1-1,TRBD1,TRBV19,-,CASTWDRVGDTEAFF,TGTGCCAGTACCTGGGACAGGGTTGGGGACACTGAAGCTTTCTTT
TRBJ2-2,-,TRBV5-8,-,CASSWQGLGTGELFF,TGTGCCAGCAGCTGGCAAGGGCTGGGGACCGGGGAGCTGTTTTTT
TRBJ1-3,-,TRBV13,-,CASSAPLDTIYF,TGTGCCAGCAGCGCCCCTTTGGACACCATATATTTT
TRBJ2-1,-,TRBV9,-,CASSVALKENEQFF,TGTGCCAGCAGCGTAGCACTCAAAGAAAATGAGCAGTTCTTC
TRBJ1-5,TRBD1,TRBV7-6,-,CASSLGTGNQPQHF,TGTGCCAGCAGCTTAGGGACAGGAAATCAGCCCCAGCATTTT
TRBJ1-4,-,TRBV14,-,CASSTLQGVFGEKLFF,TGTGCCAGCAGCACCTTACAGGGTGTCTTTGGGGAAAAACTGTTTTTT
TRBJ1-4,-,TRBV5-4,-,CASSPYPGRGTNEKLFF,TGTGCCAGCAGCCCCTACCCTGGACGGGGAACTAATGAAAAACTGTTTTTT
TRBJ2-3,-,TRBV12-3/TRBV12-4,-,CASTGFTDTQYF,TGTGCCAGTACAGGGTTCACAGATACGCAGTATTTT
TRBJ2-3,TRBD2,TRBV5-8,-,CASSLVTSGTDTQYF,TGTGCCAGCAGCTTGGTGACTAGCGGCACAGATACGCAGTATTTT